These 25 T cell receptor beta chains were sequenced from one sample in a study of T cell responses to AZD1222 COVID-19 vaccine. Using immunoSEQ multiplex PCR, the repertoire was profiled, and TCRdb retains in-frame clones only, with some absent. The sample lists 90,000 to 120,000 clones; around 92% were seen once. Sequences were derived from peripheral blood, sampled 28 days after the second AZD1222 dose. All receptors come from an adult who received the AZD1222 COVID-19 vaccine.

Worth noting for this clone: Additional DNA sequences in this sample encode the identical CDR3. The chain joins TRBV12-3 or TRBV12-4 to TRBJ1-5; D ambiguous. This CDR3 spans 13 amino acids. V dropped 3 bases and J dropped 4 bases, with 7 bases sitting between them. The CDR3 DNA follows: TGTGCCAGCAGTTTTGGCAGTAATCAGCCCCAGCATTTT. Its translation is CASSFGSNQPQHF.

Note on this clone: One junction end disagrees with the germline gene, perhaps due to a read error. V gene TRBV5-4 combines with J gene TRBJ2-5, with D unresolved. This CDR3 is built from 12 residues. CDR1 is SGHNT, CDR2 YYREEE, per germline (reference sequence). CDR3 bases: TGTGCCGGCAGCTTGGCCGGGGAGACCCAGTACTTC. It encodes CAGSLAGETQYF. Full variable domain (rest looked up from reference TRBV5-4 and TRBJ2-5): ETGVTQSPTHLIKTRGQQVTLRCSSQSGHNTVSWYQQALGQGPQFIFQYYREEENGRGNFPPRFSGLQFPNYSSELNVNALELDDSALYLCAGSLAGETQYFGPGTRLLVL.

The V and J genes are TRBV5-1 and TRBJ2-1, with 11 bases fitting TRBD2. Germline V gene lookup returns CDR1 SGHRS and CDR2 YFSETQ. V lost 0 bases, J lost 9 bases, and 11 bases stayed unmatched. CDR3 length: 17 amino acids. The DNA for the CDR3 is TGCGCCAGCAGCTTGGGTGTTTTAGCGGGGGGGCCTATTGAGCAGTTCTTC. This codes for CASSLGVLAGGPIEQFF.

The chain employs TRBV2 and TRBJ1-3; D is unclear. The CDR3 spans 14 residues. Trimming took 7 bases from V and 4 from J, leaving 14 bases between them. CDR1 is SNHLY and CDR2 is FYNNEI in the germline V gene. The chain's CDR3 is CASNPRGRGNTIYF. In DNA, the CDR3 is TGTGCCAGCAATCCCCGGGGTAGGGGAAACACCATATATTTT.

This clone has a single count. The rearrangement uses TRBV5-1 and TRBJ1-1, with a weak D call TRBD1 (6 bases). The CDR3 is 14 amino acids. Trimming took off 0 bases at V and 4 bases at J, with 10 bases between the two ends. The germline V gene has CDR1 SGHRS and CDR2 YFSETQ. The CDR3 DNA reads TGCGCCAGCAGCTTGGAAGGGGACATCACTGAAGCTTTCTTT. It specifies CASSLEGDITEAFF.

The chain carries TRBV11-2 and TRBJ2-1; TRBD2 is a possible D gene (6 bases). The CDR3 length is 15 residues. Trimming took off 4 bases at V and 6 bases at J, with 16 bases between the two ends. CDR1 and CDR2 (germline): SGHAT, FQNNGV. The CDR3 loop reads CASSSPEGLSNEQFF. The CDR3 region has the DNA TGTGCCAGCAGCTCGCCGGAGGGCCTCAGCAATGAGCAGTTCTTC.

V is TRBV2 and J is TRBJ2-3, with D maybe TRBD2 (6 bases). In germline, CDR1 is SNHLY, CDR2 FYNNEI. V was shortened by 8 bases and J by 5 bases, with 20 bases between the two germline ends. The CDR3 spans 15 residues. This CDR3 is CASGGRGVTGDTQYF. The CDR3 bases are TGTGCCAGCGGGGGGAGAGGGGTCACGGGAGATACGCAGTATTTT.

This chain joins TRBV3-1 (or the pseudogene TRBV3-2) and TRBJ1-2, with D possibly TRBD1 on 6 matching bases. The CDR3 is 16 residues long. Germline V gene data show CDR1 as LGHDT and CDR2 as YNNKEL (reference sequence). The ends were cut back, 0 bases at V and 3 bases at J, with 14 bases in the middle. The CDR3 is CASSQERRGGHYGYTF. The CDR3 region has the DNA TGTGCCAGCAGCCAAGAGAGGAGGGGGGGCCACTATGGCTACACCTTC.

This rearrangement joins TRBV6-1 to TRBJ1-4; a possible D gene is TRBD1 (6 bases). V lost 1 base to trimming and J lost 8 bases, with 11 bases between them. The CDR3 sequence is 14 residues long. Per the germline V gene, CDR1 is MNHNS and CDR2 is SASEGT. CDR3 residues: CASSEVGQLEKLFF. As DNA, the CDR3 is TGTGCCAGCAGTGAAGTTGGACAGCTAGAAAAACTGTTTTTT.

This clone was detected only once. V is TRBV15 and J is TRBJ2-1, with 12 nucleotides matching TRBD2. The germline V gene has CDR1 LNHNV and CDR2 YYDKDF (reference sequence). The CDR3 has 16 amino acids. V was clipped by 2 bases and J by 8 bases; unmatched bases: 7. The CDR3 nucleotides read TGTGCCACCAGCAGATCTAGCGGGAGGGCCGGGGATGAGCAGTTCTTC. Translation: CATSRSSGRAGDEQFF.

The V gene is TRBV6-1, the J gene TRBJ2-7, with no clear D. CDR1 is MNHNS, CDR2 SASEGT, per germline. V lost 3 bases and J lost 2, with 8 bases in between. This CDR3 has 13 amino acids. The CDR3 coding sequence is TGTGCCAGCAGTGATGATAGCCCCTACGAGCAGTACTTC. Protein sequence: CASSDDSPYEQYF.

The V gene is TRBV7-6, the J gene TRBJ2-1; D is possibly TRBD2 (5 bases). Trimming cost V 5 bases and J 10 bases, with 15 bases left between them. The germline V gene has CDR1 SGHVS and CDR2 FNYEAQ. This CDR3 has 13 residues. CDR3 region: CASSPRETPEQFF. CDR3 DNA sequence: TGTGCCAGCAGCCCTCGGGAAACCCCCGAGCAGTTCTTC.

CDR3 bases: TGTGCCAGCAGCACCCGGACTAGCGGGATCGTAACAGATACGCAGTATTTT. Its translation: CASSTRTSGIVTDTQYF. This chain uses TRBV11-2 with TRBJ2-3; the match to TRBD2 covers 12 bases. The CDR3 is 17 amino acids. The trim removed 5 bases at V and 3 bases at J, leaving 9 bases unmatched. CDR1 and CDR2 from the germline V gene are SGHAT and FQNNGV.

The chain recombines TRBV4-3 with TRBJ2-1; TRBD1 agrees at 10 bases. V was pared by 3 bases and J by 4 bases, with 3 bases of the junction left unmatched. Looked up from germline, CDR1 is LGHNA and CDR2 is YSLEER. The CDR3 sequence is 15 residues long. The CDR3 DNA follows: TGCGCCAGCAGCCAGGTGGACAGGGGGTACAATGAGCAGTTCTTC. It is translated as CASSQVDRGYNEQFF.

This chain connects TRBV4-1 to TRBJ2-7, with D unclear. Germline assignment: CDR1 MGHRA and CDR2 YSYEKL. V was trimmed by 4 bases and J by 5 bases, leaving 12 bases between them. This CDR3 has 13 amino acids. The CDR3 reads CASSPRVGDEQYF. In nucleotides, the CDR3 is TGCGCCAGCAGCCCTAGGGTGGGCGACGAGCAGTACTTC.

The chain joins TRBV3-1 (or the pseudogene TRBV3-2) to TRBJ1-1; the match to TRBD1 covers 9 bases. The germline V gene has CDR1 LGHDT and CDR2 YNNKEL (reference sequence). This CDR3 contains 14 residues. The J segment lost 5 bases and the V segment lost 5 bases, leaving 6 bases of the junction unmatched. This chain's CDR3 is CASSATGGATEAFF. CDR3 coding DNA: TGTGCCAGCAGCGCGACAGGGGGAGCGACTGAAGCTTTCTTT.

The CDR3 is CASSWGGEAFF. The CDR3 nucleotides are TGTGCCTCTTCTTGGGGTGGTGAAGCTTTCTTT. The chain couples TRBV30 to TRBJ1-1; D not resolved. Trimming shortened V by 7 bases and J by 7 bases, and 13 bases separated the two germline ends. This CDR3 spans 11 amino acids. Germline CDR1 is GTSNPN and CDR2 is SVGIG (reference sequence).

The rearrangement uses TRBV6-5 and TRBJ2-5; 10 bases match TRBD1. Germline V CDR1 and CDR2: MNHEY, SVGAGI. J lost 4 bases, V lost 6 bases, and 5 bases had no gene match. The CDR3 has 14 residues. This CDR3 reads CASRTGQGRETQYF. DNA for the CDR3: TGTGCCAGCAGAACGGGACAGGGGAGAGAGACCCAGTACTTC.

V usage is TRBV15 and J usage is TRBJ1-4; 7 nucleotides agree with TRBD1. CDR3 length: 15 residues. CDR1 and CDR2 (germline): LNHNV, YYDKDF (reference sequence). The V gene end was trimmed by 3 bases and the J gene end by 8 bases; junction bases not matched to a gene: 9. The DNA of the CDR3 is TGTGCCACCAGCAGGCGGGACAGTTCGGAAGAAAAACTGTTTTTT. This sequence encodes CATSRRDSSEEKLFF.

The chain carries TRBV7-6 and TRBJ1-2, with 8 nucleotides matching TRBD1. Germline loops: CDR1 SGHVS, CDR2 FNYEAQ. This CDR3 spans 16 amino acids. The V and J ends lost 5 bases and 5 bases, in that order; junction bases with no gene match: 13. The CDR3 is CASSPGGAGGSYGYTF. The CDR3 DNA reads TGTGCCAGCAGCCCAGGGGGCGCAGGGGGCTCATATGGCTACACCTTC.

This chain uses TRBV18 with TRBJ2-5, with unresolved D. The length of the CDR3 is 14 residues. Germline assignment: CDR1 KGHSH and CDR2 LQKENI. Trimming left V 4 bases short and J 5 bases short, with 14 bases between. The DNA of the CDR3 is TGTGCCAGCTCACAGGAGCTAGGTGGTGAGACCCAGTACTTC. Amino acids: CASSQELGGETQYF.

The chain links TRBV6-6 to TRBJ1-2; D call uncertain. Per germline, CDR1 MNHNY and CDR2 SVGAGI (reference sequence). V lost 0 bases, J lost 7 bases, and 9 bases lay in between. This CDR3 comprises 13 residues. CDR3 region: CASSYSSGGGYTF. The CDR3 bases are TGTGCCAGCAGTTACTCGAGTGGAGGTGGCTACACCTTC.

This sequence joins TRBV5-1 and TRBJ2-1; a weak D match, TRBD2 (6 bases). With 4 bases removed from V and 5 bases from J, the gap between germline ends came to 10 bases. The germline gives CDR1 SGHRS, CDR2 YFSETQ. The length of the CDR3 is 13 residues. CDR3 amino acids: CASSPGLNNEQFF. The DNA of the CDR3 is TGCGCCAGCAGCCCGGGACTCAACAATGAGCAGTTCTTC.

The chain has TRBV9 and TRBJ2-7, with D possibly being TRBD2 (6 bases). Germline V gene lookup returns CDR1 SGDLS and CDR2 YYNGEE. This CDR3 region has 14 residues. Trimming removed 4 bases from V and 2 bases from J, with 13 bases in between. CDR3 sequence (DNA): TGTGCCAGCAGCCCCGGGACTCATACCTACGAGCAGTACTTC. Residues: CASSPGTHTYEQYF.

The gene calls are TRBV2 and TRBJ1-1; no definite D call. This CDR3 is 12 amino acids long. Trimming cost V 7 bases and J 2 bases, with 8 bases left between them. Germline V gives CDR1 SNHLY, CDR2 FYNNEI. This CDR3 reads CASNRVNTEAFF. CDR3 DNA: TGTGCCAGCAACCGAGTAAACACTGAAGCTTTCTTT.